The 29 T cell receptor beta chains listed next were all sequenced from one sample in a study of vaccination and CD4 T cells after COVID-19. The assay that was used to sequence DNA from cultured CD4+ T cells was the Oncomine TCR Beta short-read assay. TCRdb ran MiXCR on the PCR reads and lists one entry per CDR3 protein. The sample includes more than 12,000 distinct CDR3 sequences, roughly 52% seen only once; the top ten take more than 9%. Treatment: approximately nine-day PBMC culture with coronavirus spike peptide pools or control peptides (ViraFEST assay). These TCRs' antigens remain unknown. The sample comprised CD4+ T cells from blood, cultured in vitro. The origin of the receptors is a human donor who had recovered from COVID-19.

The genes are TRBV5-8 and TRBJ1-2, with D perhaps matching TRBD1 (6 bases). V was clipped by 2 bases and J by 7 bases, with 18 bases between them. CDR1 and CDR2 from the germline V gene are SGHTS and YDEGEE. The CDR3 has 15 amino acids. The CDR3 DNA is TGTGCCAGCAGCTTTGGTGGCAGGGGACGGGGTGGCTACACCTTC. Translated: CASSFGGRGRGGYTF.

This clonotype occurred a few times. The chain links TRBV27 to TRBJ2-6; D unclear. From germline, CDR1 is MNHEY and CDR2 SMNVEV (reference sequence). The CDR3 is made up of 15 amino acids. V was pared by 2 bases and J by 1 base, with 6 bases between. Here the CDR3 DNA reads TGTGCCAGCAGTTTAACTGCTTCTGGGGCCAACGTCCTGACTTTC. Translation: CASSLTASGANVLTF.

The rearrangement uses TRBV6-2 or TRBV6-3 and TRBJ2-1, with 15 bases identical to TRBD2. After removal of 4 bases from V and 7 bases from J, the junction contained 8 bases not matched to a gene. The germline gives CDR1 MNHEY, CDR2 SVGEGT. The CDR3 runs 17 residues. Here the CDR3 DNA reads TGTGCCAGCAGTTCCCTTCGGACTAGCGGGAGGGGTAATGAGCAGTTCTTC. Its translation: CASSSLRTSGRGNEQFF.

J is TRBJ2-2 and V is TRBV2; 9 bases are a match to TRBD1. CDR1 SNHLY and CDR2 FYNNEI come from the germline V gene. The V and J ends lost 7 bases and 4 bases, in that order; junction bases with no gene match: 7. There are 15 residues in the CDR3. The CDR3 DNA is TGTGCCAGCATTCCGGGACAGGGAGCCACCGGGGAGCTGTTTTTT. This codes for CASIPGQGATGELFF.

CDR3 region: CASGGSMYTF. In DNA form, the CDR3 reads TGTGCCAGCGGCGGGTCGATGTACACCTTC. The chain carries TRBV2 and TRBJ1-2; D unresolved. The V end lost 8 bases, the J end lost 11 bases, and 12 bases lay between the germline ends. Germline V gene lookup returns CDR1 SNHLY and CDR2 FYNNEI. The CDR3 sequence is 10 residues long.

The J gene is TRBJ1-2, the V gene TRBV18; 8 nucleotides line up with TRBD1. The CDR3 is 12 residues long. The J segment lost 12 bases and the V segment lost 3 bases, leaving 6 bases of the junction unmatched. CDR1 KGHSH and CDR2 LQKENI come from the germline V gene. The CDR3 loop is CASSPGQGVDTF. CDR3 in DNA: TGTGCCAGCTCACCCGGACAGGGTGTGGACACCTTC.

This chain links TRBV20-1 with TRBJ2-5; D gene ambiguous. This CDR3 is 12 amino acids long. Trimming left V 2 bases short and J 2 bases short, with 6 bases between. Germline V lookup: CDR1 DFQATT, CDR2 SNEGSKA (reference sequence). The DNA of the CDR3 is TGCAGTGCTAGACCAGCTCAAGAGACCCAGTACTTC. This encodes CSARPAQETQYF.

Written as DNA, the CDR3 is TGCAGCGTCTGGAGGGGCACCGGGGAGCTGTTTTTT. Translated: CSVWRGTGELFF. The chain is built from TRBV29-1 and TRBJ2-2, with D tentatively TRBD2 (6 bases). There are 12 residues in the CDR3. Germline V lookup: CDR1 SQVTM, CDR2 ANQGSEA. V lost 6 bases, J lost 4 bases, and 9 bases lay in between.

This rearrangement joins TRBV2 to TRBJ2-2; D uncertain. V was pared by 5 bases and J by 6 bases, with 7 bases between. This CDR3 has 12 amino acids. In germline, CDR1 is SNHLY, CDR2 FYNNEI. The CDR3 bases are TGTGCCAGCAGTCTAGAGCCCGGGGAGCTGTTTTTT. Translation gives CASSLEPGELFF.

This clonotype was seen a handful of times. The V and J genes are TRBV28 and TRBJ1-2; D is perhaps TRBD1 (5 bases). This CDR3 comprises 13 residues. Germline V CDR1 and CDR2: MDHEN, SYDVKM. With 4 bases removed from V and 5 bases from J, the gap between germline ends came to 11 bases. The CDR3 DNA reads TGTGCCAGCAGTTCAGGACAAGGATATGGCTACACCTTC. It codes for CASSSGQGYGYTF.

The chain employs TRBV5-1 and TRBJ2-7; 8 bases line up with TRBD1. The CDR3 contains 15 residues. Germline V gives CDR1 SGHRS, CDR2 YFSETQ. Losses at the gene ends were 2 bases for V and 6 bases for J; bases not matched to a gene: 10. The CDR3 nucleotides are TGCGCCAGCAGCTTCGAACAGGGGGGCTCTAGCGAGCAGTACTTC. Translating gives CASSFEQGGSSEQYF.

The rearrangement links TRBV7-8 to TRBJ2-5; 9 bases map to TRBD1. The germline V gene has CDR1 SGHVS and CDR2 FQNEAQ. CDR3 length: 14 amino acids. Trimming at V came to 5 bases and at J to 2 bases, leaving 3 bases not matched to a gene. CDR3 DNA: TGTGCCAGCAGCCGGGGGACAGGGCAAGAGACCCAGTACTTC. It is translated as CASSRGTGQETQYF.

This clonotype came up once. This chain connects TRBV7-9 to TRBJ2-3; 11 bases agree with TRBD2. V gave up 6 bases and J gave up 3 bases; unmatched junction bases: 2. Germline CDR1 and CDR2: SEHNR and FQNEAQ (reference sequence). CDR3 length equals 14 residues. The CDR3 DNA reads TGTGCCAGCAGAGTAGCGGGAGGGACAGATACGCAGTATTTT. Translating it yields CASRVAGGTDTQYF.

This clonotype was detected only a few times. The genes are TRBV6-2 or TRBV6-3 and TRBJ2-2; the D is unclear. The CDR3 spans 12 residues. The germline V gene has CDR1 MNHEY and CDR2 SVGEGT. Trimming left V 2 bases short and J 3 bases short, with 1 base between. Here the CDR3 DNA reads TGTGCCAGCAGTTACCACACCGGGGAGCTGTTTTTT. Translated, it gives CASSYHTGELFF.

This clonotype came up once. The CDR3 nucleotides read TGTGCCAGCTCACAAGGGACTAGCGGGCACAATGAGCAGTTCTTC. Amino acids: CASSQGTSGHNEQFF. The rearrangement links TRBV18 to TRBJ2-1, with 12 positions matching TRBD2. The junction had 3 bases not matched to a gene; V was cut back by 4 bases and J by 5 bases. There are 15 residues in the CDR3. Per the germline V gene, CDR1 is KGHSH and CDR2 is LQKENI.

In its sample, this clonotype was seen a few times. The chain uses TRBV6-1 and TRBJ2-5; perhaps D is TRBD1 or TRBD2 (5 bases each). Germline V gene data show CDR1 as MNHNS and CDR2 as SASEGT. V was shortened by 6 bases and J by 2 bases, with 19 bases between the two germline ends. The CDR3 runs to 16 residues. CDR3 DNA sequence: TGTGCCAGCAGGGGTTCGCAGGGAGCCTTTCAAGAGACCCAGTACTTC. Translated: CASRGSQGAFQETQYF.

This chain connects TRBV12-3 or TRBV12-4 to TRBJ2-2, with 12 bases aligning to TRBD1. With 5 bases clipped from V and 5 bases from J, the junction kept 9 bases outside the gene matches. The CDR3 consists of 17 residues. CDR3 nucleotides: TGTGCCAGCAGTCCCGGGACAGGGGGCGTCGGGACCGGGGAGCTGTTTTTT. Amino acid sequence: CASSPGTGGVGTGELFF.

V gene TRBV2 combines with J gene TRBJ1-6, with D possibly TRBD1 on 6 matching bases. This CDR3 region has 14 residues. Between the trimmed V and J ends, which lost 8 bases and 10 bases, there was a span of 18 bases. Germline V gene lookup returns CDR1 SNHLY and CDR2 FYNNEI. CDR3 amino acids: CASSLTGMGSPLHF. CDR3 nucleotide sequence: TGTGCCAGCTCCCTAACAGGGATGGGGTCACCCCTCCACTTT.

This clonotype was counted once. The J gene is TRBJ2-7, the V gene TRBV6-5; 8 nucleotides agree with TRBD2. Losses at the gene ends were 8 bases for V and 2 bases for J; bases not matched to a gene: 11. This CDR3 has 15 amino acids. The germline CDR1 and CDR2 sequences are MNHEY and SVGAGI. CDR3 region: CASCFAGGSPYEQYF. The CDR3 region has the DNA TGTGCCAGCTGTTTTGCGGGAGGCTCGCCCTACGAGCAGTACTTC.

In its sample, this clonotype was seen a few times. The chain links TRBV20-1 to TRBJ2-1; D not resolved. Trimming removed 3 bases from V and 3 bases from J, with 9 bases in between. CDR3 length equals 13 residues. Germline CDR1 DFQATT, CDR2 SNEGSKA (reference sequence). This CDR3 reads CSARASHYNEQFF. As DNA, the CDR3 is TGCAGTGCTAGGGCCTCGCACTACAATGAGCAGTTCTTC.

The chain recombines TRBV27 with TRBJ1-6; no clear D. V lost 2 bases and J lost 8, with 10 bases in between. CDR1 and CDR2 from the germline V gene are MNHEY and SMNVEV (reference sequence). The CDR3 is made up of 14 amino acids. This CDR3 reads CASSLNGRHSPLHF. The CDR3 nucleotides are TGTGCCAGCAGTTTAAATGGTAGGCATTCACCCCTCCACTTT.

The chain links TRBV10-3 to TRBJ2-7; 10 positions match TRBD2. Trimming removed 10 bases from V and 2 bases from J; junction bases left unmatched: 11. Looked up from germline, CDR1 is ENHRY and CDR2 is SYGVKD. The CDR3 covers 15 residues. CDR3 in DNA: TGTGCCACCAAGGGGCTAGCGGGGGATACCTACGAGCAGTACTTC. Its translation is CATKGLAGDTYEQYF.

The J gene is TRBJ1-5, the V gene TRBV6-1; D is unclear. The V gene lost 1 base and the J gene lost 4 bases, with 14 bases spanning the gap. The length of the CDR3 is 16 residues. Looked up from germline, CDR1 is MNHNS and CDR2 is SASEGT. Written as DNA, the CDR3 is TGTGCCAGCAGTGAAGGGGGAGGCAGACAAAATCAGCCCCAGCATTTT. Amino acids: CASSEGGGRQNQPQHF.

The chain uses TRBV2 and TRBJ1-2, with 8 bases fitting TRBD1. CDR1 is SNHLY and CDR2 is FYNNEI in the germline V gene. The CDR3 runs to 12 residues. The trim removed 7 bases at V and 4 bases at J, leaving 2 bases unmatched. The CDR3 loop reads CASTGGPYGYTF. The DNA of the CDR3 is TGTGCCAGCACAGGGGGCCCCTATGGCTACACCTTC.

This clonotype turned up a few times. The chain joins TRBV19 to TRBJ2-7; 10 nucleotides line up with TRBD1. The germline gives CDR1 LNHDA, CDR2 SQIVND (reference sequence). This CDR3 spans 15 amino acids. Trimming removed 7 bases from V and 3 bases from J; junction bases left unmatched: 9. The CDR3 coding sequence is TGTGCCAGTACTCCCCGGACAGGGGGGAGCTACGAGCAGTACTTC. Its translation: CASTPRTGGSYEQYF.

J is TRBJ2-3 and V is TRBV11-3, with 8 bases fitting TRBD2. Unmatched junction bases numbered 5, after V lost 4 bases and J lost 2 bases. The CDR3 consists of 15 residues. Per the germline V gene, CDR1 is SGHNT and CDR2 is YENEEA. CDR3 in amino acids: CASSSGGPATDTQYF. The CDR3 coding sequence is TGTGCCAGCAGCTCGGGGGGGCCGGCCACAGATACGCAGTATTTT.

Here the CDR3 DNA reads TGTGCCAGCTCACCATTAGCGGGAGGGTCTAATACGCAGTATTTT. Translation gives CASSPLAGGSNTQYF. The rearrangement joins TRBV18 to TRBJ2-3; 11 bases are a match to TRBD2. Trimming cost V 2 bases and J 7 bases; bases outside gene matches: 5. Germline loops: CDR1 KGHSH, CDR2 LQKENI. The CDR3 length is 15 residues.

The chain recombines TRBV11-3 with TRBJ2-5; D gene uncertain. The ends were cut back, 5 bases at V and 8 bases at J, with 9 bases in the middle. The CDR3 covers 11 residues. Germline CDR1 reads SGHNT; CDR2 reads YENEEA. The DNA of the CDR3 is TGTGCCAGCAGCGAGCAGAAAACCCAGTACTTC. Translated, it gives CASSEQKTQYF.

The chain couples TRBV20-1 to TRBJ1-6, with D possibly being TRBD1 (6 bases). This CDR3 contains 14 residues. V lost 6 bases and J 6 bases, leaving 15 bases between the germline ends. The V gene's germline CDR1 is DFQATT and CDR2 SNEGSKA (reference sequence). CDR3: CSALRDTTNSPLHF. The CDR3, as DNA: TGCAGTGCCCTCCGGGACACCACTAATTCACCCCTCCACTTT.